The 22 T cell receptor beta chains below come from one sample, sequenced in a study of T-cell reconstitution after alpha-beta-depleted transplantation in children. The TCRbeta library was prepared with unique molecular identifiers. TCRdb passed the PCR reads through MiXCR, listing each CDR3 protein once. Of 490,000 or so distinct CDR3 sequences listed, around 13% are singletons. The sequencing here drew on PBMCs from the stem cell graft donor, taken from the stem cell graft. These TCRs come from a human donor who donated a stem cell graft to a child with combined immunodeficiency.

The chain combines TRBV27 with TRBJ1-1, with TRBD1 as a possible D gene (5 bases). The germline V and J ends were trimmed by 8 bases and 1 base, with 14 bases remaining between them. In germline, CDR1 is MNHEY, CDR2 SMNVEV (reference sequence). This CDR3 contains 14 residues. The CDR3, as DNA: TGTGCCAGCCATTTGACGGGGGGGAACACTGAAGCTTTCTTT. It yields the protein CASHLTGGNTEAFF.

The chain combines TRBV29-1 with TRBJ2-1; D is unclear. V was shortened by 0 bases and J by 1 base, with 10 bases between the two germline ends. Per germline, CDR1 SQVTM and CDR2 ANQGSEA. The CDR3 is made up of 15 amino acids. The DNA of the CDR3 is TGCAGCGTTGAAGATACATCGCCATCCTACAATGAGCAGTTCTTC. Translated, it gives CSVEDTSPSYNEQFF.

The J gene is TRBJ1-5, the V gene TRBV6-1; the D is unclear. Germline CDR1 reads MNHNS; CDR2 reads SASEGT. The V and J ends lost 6 bases and 6 bases respectively, with 18 bases between them. This CDR3 spans 15 amino acids. DNA of the CDR3: TGTGCCAGCAGGTCATTGGGCCCCCGACGTCAGCCCCAGCATTTT. Translation gives CASRSLGPRRQPQHF.

This clonotype has a count of ten or more. V usage is TRBV6-5 and J usage is TRBJ2-7; TRBD2 matches at 9 bases. The CDR3 has 16 amino acids. The germline V gene has CDR1 MNHEY and CDR2 SVGAGI. V lost 2 bases and J lost 3; bases outside the gene matches: 8. Here the CDR3 reads CASSYPQAGGHYEQYF. The CDR3 nucleotides are TGTGCCAGCAGTTACCCCCAAGCGGGAGGACACTACGAGCAGTACTTC.

This clonotype was detected only a few times. The V call is TRBV15, the J call TRBJ2-1; the match to TRBD2 covers 9 bases. The CDR3 spans 16 residues. Germline CDR1 and CDR2: LNHNV and YYDKDF (reference sequence). V dropped 6 bases and J dropped 0; count of bases not matched to a gene: 6. In DNA form, the CDR3 reads TGTGCCACCAGACTACCGGGACTAGCCTCCTACAATGAGCAGTTCTTC. This encodes CATRLPGLASYNEQFF.

This clonotype was seen a handful of times. CDR3 sequence: CSARVTQVAGRGLYEQYF. CDR3 DNA: TGCAGTGCTAGAGTTACTCAAGTGGCGGGGCGGGGGCTCTACGAGCAGTACTTC. The chain is built from TRBV20-1 and TRBJ2-7; D may be TRBD2 (7 bases). Germline lookup yields CDR1 DFQATT and CDR2 SNEGSKA (reference sequence). The CDR3 is 18 amino acids. Trimming removed 1 base at V and 3 bases at J, with 25 bases between.

In this sample, this clonotype turned up a few times. The chain is built from TRBV9 and TRBJ2-7, with TRBD2 identical over 8 bases. CDR3 size: 15 residues. Germline CDR1 and CDR2: SGDLS and YYNGEE. J gave up 3 bases and V 0 bases, and 5 bases lay outside the gene matches. CDR3 nucleotide sequence: TGTGCCAGCAGCGTAGCCCCGGGAGGGGGCTACGAGCAGTACTTC. Amino acid sequence: CASSVAPGGGYEQYF.

The chain is built from TRBV9 and TRBJ2-2; TRBD1 is a possible D gene (6 bases). The germline V and J ends were trimmed by 4 bases and 6 bases, with 16 bases remaining between them. Per the germline V gene, CDR1 is SGDLS and CDR2 is YYNGEE. This CDR3 has 15 residues. The CDR3 DNA is TGTGCCAGCAGCCCGAGAGGGCAGGGGCCCGGGGAGCTGTTTTTT. Its translation is CASSPRGQGPGELFF.

J is TRBJ2-3 and V is TRBV7-2; D is unclear. Trimming stripped 5 bases from V and 2 bases from J, with 11 bases between. Germline loops: CDR1 SGHTA, CDR2 FQGNSA. The CDR3 is made up of 14 amino acids. CDR3 nucleotides: TGTGCCAGCAGCCCGATTGGCCCCACAGATACGCAGTATTTT. Translation: CASSPIGPTDTQYF.

This clonotype was seen more than once but under ten times. This chain connects TRBV2 to TRBJ2-3, with D tentatively TRBD1 (5 bases). Trimming shortened V by 4 bases and J by 3 bases, and 14 bases separated the two germline ends. From germline, CDR1 is SNHLY and CDR2 FYNNEI. The CDR3 has 15 residues. CDR3 nucleotide sequence: TGTGCCAGCAGTGCCAGGGTGGTGGCGACAGATACGCAGTATTTT. It translates to CASSARVVATDTQYF.

This clonotype was counted a few times. This chain connects TRBV12-3 or TRBV12-4 to TRBJ2-7; 14 bases fit TRBD2. The CDR3 covers 15 residues. J was trimmed by 3 bases and V by 5 bases; bases with no gene match: 3. CDR3 sequence: CASSPTSGGGYEQYF. The CDR3 DNA sequence: TGTGCCAGCAGTCCGACTAGCGGGGGGGGCTACGAGCAGTACTTC.

This clonotype was detected a few times. The chain joins TRBV28 to TRBJ2-3, with 11 nucleotides matching TRBD2. From germline, CDR1 is MDHEN and CDR2 SYDVKM. V dropped 5 bases and J dropped 1; count of bases not matched to a gene: 8. CDR3 size: 17 residues. In DNA, the CDR3 is TGTGCCAGCAGTAGGGGGTTAGCGGGGGGGCGCACAGATACGCAGTATTTT. Its translation is CASSRGLAGGRTDTQYF.

This clonotype was detected a few times. V gene TRBV29-1 combines with J gene TRBJ2-1, with 11 bases matching TRBD2. This CDR3 is built from 13 residues. Germline V gene data show CDR1 as SQVTM and CDR2 as ANQGSEA. V trimming: 6 bases; J trimming: 14 bases; junction bases outside the gene matches: 12. CDR3 sequence reads: CSVTTSGEGLEFF. The CDR3 DNA is TGCAGCGTGACGACTAGCGGGGAAGGTTTGGAGTTCTTC.

In this sample, this clonotype turned up a few times. The rearrangement uses TRBV5-1 and TRBJ2-7; D may be TRBD1 (6 bases). Trimming removed 5 bases from V and 2 bases from J, with 17 bases in between. In germline, CDR1 is SGHRS, CDR2 YFSETQ. This CDR3 comprises 15 residues. The DNA for the CDR3 is TGCGCCAGCAGAGTATTACAGGGATCCCCCTACGAGCAGTACTTC. This encodes CASRVLQGSPYEQYF.

This clonotype has a count of ten or more. The V call is TRBV12-3 or TRBV12-4, the J call TRBJ2-5; TRBD2 agrees at 7 bases. The CDR3 sequence is 15 residues long. With V trimmed by 5 bases and J by 3 bases, 9 bases remained unmatched. The CDR3 protein is CASSGGDGVEETQYF. CDR3 nucleotide sequence: TGTGCCAGCAGTGGGGGGGACGGGGTGGAAGAGACCCAGTACTTC.

The gene calls are TRBV15 and TRBJ2-2; 7 bases fit TRBD1. CDR3 length: 16 residues. Germline V gene lookup returns CDR1 LNHNV and CDR2 YYDKDF (reference sequence). Unmatched junction bases numbered 8, after V lost 4 bases and J lost 3 bases. The CDR3 region is CATSTYRGWDTGELFF. The CDR3 coding sequence is TGTGCCACCAGCACCTACAGGGGTTGGGACACCGGGGAGCTGTTTTTT.

This clonotype was recorded many times. V and J are TRBV12-3 or TRBV12-4 and TRBJ2-3; 7 bases match TRBD1. The CDR3 is 14 amino acids. V shed 3 bases and J 5 bases; nucleotides not matched to a gene: 5. This CDR3 reads CASSFSAGGDTQYF. DNA for the CDR3: TGTGCCAGCAGTTTTTCGGCAGGGGGAGATACGCAGTATTTT.

This clonotype has ten or more counts. The V call is TRBV29-1, the J call TRBJ2-5; D is unresolved. The germline CDR1 and CDR2 sequences are SQVTM and ANQGSEA. Between the trimmed V and J ends, which lost 4 bases and 5 bases, there was a span of 11 bases. CDR3 size: 12 residues. CDR3: CSVGVVGETQYF. In nucleotides, the CDR3 is TGCAGCGTTGGCGTTGTAGGGGAGACCCAGTACTTC.

V is TRBV7-2 and J is TRBJ2-1, with 10 bases matching TRBD2. The CDR3 is made up of 17 amino acids. V lost 2 bases and J lost 0; bases outside the gene matches: 4. CDR1 SGHTA and CDR2 FQGNSA come from the germline V gene. CDR3 bases: TGTGCCAGCAGCTTAAGGACTAGCGGATACTCCTACAATGAGCAGTTCTTC. This encodes CASSLRTSGYSYNEQFF.

V is TRBV6-2 or TRBV6-3 and J is TRBJ2-1, with 7 bases that match TRBD2. The germline V gene has CDR1 MNHEY and CDR2 SVGEGT. J lost 5 bases, V lost 6 bases, and 7 bases had no gene match. This CDR3 comprises 14 residues. The CDR3 region is CASRVAGPNNEQFF. In DNA, the CDR3 is TGTGCCAGCAGGGTAGCGGGTCCCAACAATGAGCAGTTCTTC.

This clonotype was counted many times. V gene TRBV12-3 or TRBV12-4 combines with J gene TRBJ1-5, with D possibly being TRBD1 (6 bases). The V gene lost 3 bases and the J gene lost 6 bases, with 12 bases spanning the gap. The CDR3 has 14 amino acids. The CDR3 is CASSFDRSGQPQHF. The CDR3 bases are TGTGCCAGCAGTTTCGACAGGTCGGGTCAGCCCCAGCATTTT.

The CDR3 DNA reads as TGCAGTGCTAGAGAATTTGGGAAAGGGGTAGGGGAGCTGTTTTTT. It yields the protein CSAREFGKGVGELFF. J is TRBJ2-2 and V is TRBV20-1; the D gene is possibly TRBD1 (5 bases). This CDR3 is 15 amino acids long. V was shortened by 0 bases and J by 8 bases, with 16 bases between the two germline ends. Germline lookup yields CDR1 DFQATT and CDR2 SNEGSKA (reference sequence).